This is a list of T cell receptor beta chains from one sample in a study of Graves' ophthalmopathy and Graves' hyperthyroidism. MiXCR was run by TCRdb on the multiplex PCR reads, yielding one entry per CDR3 protein. Of 650,000 to 900,000 distinct CDR3 sequences in the sample, 40% were seen once. Source material: peripheral blood. These receptor sequences come from an adult man with Graves' ophthalmopathy. Both conserved end residues are part of each CDR3. D genes are given only for firm matches. Clone size, where shown, is once, few, many, or a class for clones that have expanded.

V	length	J	size	D	CDR3
TRBV6-5	15	TRBJ1-1	many	-	CASSFGRGRNTEAFF
TRBV20-1	15	TRBJ2-5	-	TRBD1	CSARPLGQGGETQYF
TRBV24-1	14	TRBJ2-2	many	TRBD2	CATSETRENGELFF
TRBV12-3/TRBV12-4	14	TRBJ1-4	-	-	CASSPRPTNGKLFF
TRBV6-1	16	TRBJ1-6	-	TRBD1	CASSLGDRDYNSPLHF
TRBV28	13	TRBJ2-5	many	-	CASSSGAQETQYF
TRBV9	16	TRBJ2-5	few	TRBD2	CASSQGLAGAGETQYF
TRBV6-5	11	TRBJ2-7	-	-	CASSLLGEQNF
TRBV19	14	TRBJ1-4	-	TRBD1	CASSITTGPEKLFF
TRBV25-1	17	TRBJ2-2	-	-	CASSESNRVSMTGELFF
TRBV11-2	18	TRBJ1-2	-	-	CASSRRGRGGPLDIGYTF
TRBV24-1	15	TRBJ1-5	many	TRBD1	CATSDPGTGRQPQHF
TRBV7-9	17	TRBJ2-7	-	TRBD2	CASSLDTASGSSIEQYF
TRBV25-1	15	TRBJ2-2	-	TRBD1	CASSPGDRNTGELFF